Listed below are T cell receptor beta chains from one sample, sequenced in a study of T cells in localized non-small cell lung cancer. Clones were sequenced by immunoSEQ multiplex PCR, and TCRdb holds only the in-frame ones, with some missing. The table records over 30,000 clones, roughly 88% of them present only once. Specimen: peripheral blood, collected before any cancer treatment. The receptors come from a man aged 35-75 years with stage I lung adenocarcinoma. The CDR3 runs from the conserved cysteine through the conserved F or W. Each record gives: J gene, V gene, clone size, D gene, CDR3 DNA, CDR3 protein. D genes are given only for firm matches. Rows may omit the clone size; those that give it use once, few, many or a size class.

TRBJ2-7 | TRBV7-9 | NA | TRBD1 | TGTGCCAGCACGAGAGTACAGGGGGCTACCTACGAGCAGTACTTC | CASTRVQGATYEQYF
TRBJ2-7 | TRBV18 | NA | TRBD2 | TGTGCCAGCTCAAGAGGACTAGCGGGGCGAAAACCCTACGAGCAGTACTTC | CASSRGLAGRKPYEQYF
TRBJ1-2 | TRBV7-2 | NA | TRBD1 | TGTGCCAGCAGCTTCAGGGGGCGTGACAGCTACACCTTC | CASSFRGRDSYTF
TRBJ1-3 | TRBV5-1 | NA | NA | TGCGCCAGCAGCTTGTCTCGGAGCTCTGGAAACACCATATATTTT | CASSLSRSSGNTIYF
TRBJ1-3 | TRBV5-6 | NA | TRBD1 | TGTGCCAGCAGCTTTGGGCCAGGGGGCTCTGGAAACACCATATATTTT | CASSFGPGGSGNTIYF
TRBJ2-5 | TRBV21-1 | NA | NA | TGTGCCAGCGGGGTTTGGGACCGGGAGTACCAAGAGACCCAGTACTTC | CASGVWDREYQETQYF
TRBJ2-4 | TRBV5-1 | NA | NA | TGCGCCAGCAGCTTATATCAGGGGCGCGGGGCCAAAAACATTCAGTACTTC | CASSLYQGRGAKNIQYF
TRBJ1-2 | TRBV29-1 | few | TRBD1 | TGCAGCGTAGACCTGGGGGACAGCTTATACTATGGCTACACCTTC | CSVDLGDSLYYGYTF
TRBJ1-4 | TRBV25-1 | NA | TRBD1 | TGTGCCAGCAACAGGGGTAGTGAAAAACTGTTTTTT | CASNRGSEKLFF
TRBJ1-1 | TRBV15 | NA | NA | TGTGCCACCAGCAGAGAAGTCGGCACCAACACTGAAGCTTTCTTT | CATSREVGTNTEAFF
TRBJ2-7 | TRBV5-1 | NA | NA | TGCGCCAGCAGCTTGGATGGACGGAGCTCCTACGAGCAGTACTTC | CASSLDGRSSYEQYF
TRBJ1-1 | TRBV7-8 | few | NA | TGTGCCAGCAGCTCCCGAAGAGAAGCTTTCTTT | CASSSRREAFF
TRBJ2-2 | TRBV19 | NA | NA | TGTGCCAGTAGTATGGGGACCGGGGAGCTGTTTTTT | CASSMGTGELFF
TRBJ1-1 | TRBV6-5 | once | TRBD1 | TGTGCCAGCAAAAGGGGGACAGGTGGGTACACTGAAGCTTTCTTT | CASKRGTGGYTEAFF
TRBJ2-7 | TRBV6-1 | NA | NA | TGTGCCAGCAGTGAACTAGGGCAGGGTCTTCCTTACGAGCAGTACTTC | CASSELGQGLPYEQYF
TRBJ1-1 | TRBV27 | NA | NA | TGTGCCAGCAGTTTAGCAGGCAGGGACACTGAAGCTTTCTTT | CASSLAGRDTEAFF
TRBJ1-2 | TRBV11-2 | NA | NA | TGTGCCAGCAGCTCCGGGGCCAGAGGCTACACCTTC | CASSSGARGYTF
TRBJ2-7 | TRBV6-6 | NA | NA | TGTGCCAGCAGTACTGGACAGAACGAGCAGTACTTC | CASSTGQNEQYF
TRBJ1-1 | TRBV19 | NA | NA | TGTGCCAGTAGGCCGGGGGGAACTGAAGCTTTCTTT | CASRPGGTEAFF
TRBJ1-1 | TRBV6-1 | once | NA | TGTGCCAGCAGAAGGACACACGAAACTGAAACTTTCTTT | CASRRTHETETFF
TRBJ1-2 | TRBV9 | NA | NA | TGTGCCAGCAGCGTAGAGGGGGGCGCATCGTGGGGCTACACCTTC | CASSVEGGASWGYTF
TRBJ2-5 | TRBV27 | NA | NA | TGTGCCAGCAGTCCGGACAAAGGAACGACTGAGACCCAGTACTTC | CASSPDKGTTETQYF
TRBJ1-2 | TRBV2 | NA | TRBD1 | TGTGCCAGCAGTGAATCAGGGGGTTATGGCTACACCTTC | CASSESGGYGYTF
TRBJ1-4 | TRBV9 | NA | NA | TGTGCCAGCAGCGTAGGGGGGACCAGGGCTGAAAAACTGTTTTTT | CASSVGGTRAEKLFF
TRBJ1-4 | TRBV29-1 | NA | NA | TGCAGCGCCCGGCGTGGGGCCCCTAATGAAAAACTGTTTTTT | CSARRGAPNEKLFF
TRBJ2-3 | TRBV27 | NA | NA | TGTGCCAGCAGCGTTAGCACAGATACGCAGTATTTT | CASSVSTDTQYF
TRBJ2-1 | TRBV9 | NA | NA | TGTGCCAGCAGCGTAGATTATGGTTTCTCCTACAATGAGCAGTTCTTC | CASSVDYGFSYNEQFF
TRBJ1-2 | TRBV29-1 | once | TRBD1 | TGCAGCGTAGCACCGGGACAGTACTATGGCTACACCTTC | CSVAPGQYYGYTF
TRBJ1-2 | TRBV5-8 | NA | NA | TGTGCCAGCAGCGTAGACTGGGCTGGCTACACCTTC | CASSVDWAGYTF
TRBJ2-7 | TRBV5-1 | NA | TRBD2 | TGCGCCAGCAGAGTTGGCAGCGGGGGTAGCTACGAGCAGTACTTC | CASRVGSGGSYEQYF